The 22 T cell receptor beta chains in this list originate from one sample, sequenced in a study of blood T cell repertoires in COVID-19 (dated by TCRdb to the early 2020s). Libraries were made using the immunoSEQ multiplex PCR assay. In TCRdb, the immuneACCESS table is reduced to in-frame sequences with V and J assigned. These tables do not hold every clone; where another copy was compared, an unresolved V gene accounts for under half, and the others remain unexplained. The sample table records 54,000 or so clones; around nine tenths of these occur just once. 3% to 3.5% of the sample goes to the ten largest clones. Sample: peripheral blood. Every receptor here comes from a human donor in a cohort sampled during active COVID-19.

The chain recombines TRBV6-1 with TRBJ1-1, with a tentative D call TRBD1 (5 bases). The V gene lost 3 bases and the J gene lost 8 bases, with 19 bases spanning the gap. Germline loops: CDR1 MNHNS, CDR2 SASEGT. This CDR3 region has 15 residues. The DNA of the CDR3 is TGTGCCAGCAGTGACGGTTACAGGCCTCGGTGGGAAGCTTTCTTT. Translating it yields CASSDGYRPRWEAFF.

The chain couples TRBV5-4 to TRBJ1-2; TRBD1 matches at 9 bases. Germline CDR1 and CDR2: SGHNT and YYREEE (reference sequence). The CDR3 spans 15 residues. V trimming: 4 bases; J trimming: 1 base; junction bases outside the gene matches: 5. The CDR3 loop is CASSPGQGYNYGYTF. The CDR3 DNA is TGTGCCAGCAGCCCAGGACAGGGGTATAACTATGGCTACACCTTC.

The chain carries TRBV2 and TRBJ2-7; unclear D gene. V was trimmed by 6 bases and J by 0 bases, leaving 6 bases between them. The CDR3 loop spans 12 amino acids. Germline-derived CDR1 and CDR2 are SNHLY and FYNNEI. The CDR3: CASRKYSYEQYF. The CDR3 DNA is TGTGCCAGCAGAAAATACTCCTACGAGCAGTACTTC.

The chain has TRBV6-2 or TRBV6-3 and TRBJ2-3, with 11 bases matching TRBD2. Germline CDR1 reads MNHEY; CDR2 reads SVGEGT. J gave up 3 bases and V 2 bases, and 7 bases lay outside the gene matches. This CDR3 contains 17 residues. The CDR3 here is CASSYPSSGGATDTQYF. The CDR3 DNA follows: TGTGCCAGCAGTTACCCTAGTAGCGGGGGGGCGACAGATACGCAGTATTTT.

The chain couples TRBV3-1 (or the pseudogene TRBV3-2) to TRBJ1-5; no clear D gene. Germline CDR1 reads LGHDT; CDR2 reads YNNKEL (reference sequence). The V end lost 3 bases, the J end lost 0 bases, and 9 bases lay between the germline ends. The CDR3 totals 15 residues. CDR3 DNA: TGTGCCAGCAGCCAGTCAGAACATAGCAATCAGCCCCAGCATTTT. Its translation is CASSQSEHSNQPQHF.

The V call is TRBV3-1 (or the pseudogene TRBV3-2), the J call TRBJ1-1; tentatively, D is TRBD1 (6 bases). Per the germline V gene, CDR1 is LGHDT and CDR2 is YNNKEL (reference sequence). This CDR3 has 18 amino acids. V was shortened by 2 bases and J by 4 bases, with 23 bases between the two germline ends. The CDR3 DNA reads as TGTGCCAGCAGCCAACTCTTCAGGGGCGGATTGGAAGGCACTGAAGCTTTCTTT. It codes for CASSQLFRGGLEGTEAFF.

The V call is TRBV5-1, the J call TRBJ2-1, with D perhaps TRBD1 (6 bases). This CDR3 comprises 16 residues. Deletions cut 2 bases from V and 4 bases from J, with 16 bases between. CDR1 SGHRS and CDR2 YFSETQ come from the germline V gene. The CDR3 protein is CASSFRGEGLYNEQFF. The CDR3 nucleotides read TGCGCCAGCAGCTTCAGGGGTGAGGGGCTTTACAATGAGCAGTTCTTC.

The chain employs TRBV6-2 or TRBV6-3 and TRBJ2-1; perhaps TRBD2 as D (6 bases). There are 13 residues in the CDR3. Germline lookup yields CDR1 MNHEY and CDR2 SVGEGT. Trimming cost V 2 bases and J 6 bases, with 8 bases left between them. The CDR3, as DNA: TGTGCCAGCAGTTACGAAGCGGGCAATGAGCAGTTCTTC. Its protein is CASSYEAGNEQFF.

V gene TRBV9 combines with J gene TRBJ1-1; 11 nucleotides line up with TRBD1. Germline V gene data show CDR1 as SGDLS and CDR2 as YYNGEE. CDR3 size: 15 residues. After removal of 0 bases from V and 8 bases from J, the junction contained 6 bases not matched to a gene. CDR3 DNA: TGTGCCAGCAGCGTAGGGAGGACAGGGGGCACAGAAGCTTTCTTT. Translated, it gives CASSVGRTGGTEAFF.

The CDR3 loop is CASCPSGLAGGSSTDTQYF. CDR3 bases: TGTGCCAGCTGCCCCTCCGGACTAGCGGGGGGGTCTAGCACAGATACGCAGTATTTT. The rearrangement joins TRBV18 to TRBJ2-3, with TRBD2 matching over 15 bases. V was pared by 7 bases and J by 0 bases, with 11 bases of the junction left unmatched. This CDR3 has 19 residues. In germline, CDR1 is KGHSH, CDR2 LQKENI.

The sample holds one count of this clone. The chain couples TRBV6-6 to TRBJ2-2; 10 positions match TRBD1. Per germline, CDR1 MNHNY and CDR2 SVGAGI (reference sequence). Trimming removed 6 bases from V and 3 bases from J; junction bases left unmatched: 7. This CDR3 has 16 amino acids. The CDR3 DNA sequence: TGTGCCAGCAGAACTATGGGGACAGGGGACACCGGGGAGCTGTTTTTT. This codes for CASRTMGTGDTGELFF.

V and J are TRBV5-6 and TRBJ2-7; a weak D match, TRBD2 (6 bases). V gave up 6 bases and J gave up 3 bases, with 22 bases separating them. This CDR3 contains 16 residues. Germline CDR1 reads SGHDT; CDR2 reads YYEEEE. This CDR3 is CASTTLPGVQDYEQYF. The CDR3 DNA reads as TGTGCCAGCACCACTTTACCGGGGGTTCAGGACTACGAGCAGTACTTC.

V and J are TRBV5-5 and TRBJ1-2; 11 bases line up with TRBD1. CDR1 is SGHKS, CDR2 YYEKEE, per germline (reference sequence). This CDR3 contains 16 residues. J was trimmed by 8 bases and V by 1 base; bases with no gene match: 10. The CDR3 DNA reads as TGTGCCAGCAGCTTGCAATTCGGACAGGGGGCCGGCGGCTACACCTTC. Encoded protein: CASSLQFGQGAGGYTF. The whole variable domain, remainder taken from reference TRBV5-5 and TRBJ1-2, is DAGVTQSPTHLIKTRGQQVTLRCSPISGHKSVSWYQQVLGQGPQFIFQYYEKEERGRGNFPDRFSARQFPNYSSELNVNALLLGDSALYLCASSLQFGQGAGGYTFGSGTRLTVV.

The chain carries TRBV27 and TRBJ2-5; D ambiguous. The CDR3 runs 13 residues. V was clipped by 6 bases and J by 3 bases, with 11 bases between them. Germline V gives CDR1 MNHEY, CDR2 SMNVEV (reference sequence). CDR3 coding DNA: TGTGCCAGCAGACGCGATTTAGAAGAGACCCAGTACTTC. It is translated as CASRRDLEETQYF.

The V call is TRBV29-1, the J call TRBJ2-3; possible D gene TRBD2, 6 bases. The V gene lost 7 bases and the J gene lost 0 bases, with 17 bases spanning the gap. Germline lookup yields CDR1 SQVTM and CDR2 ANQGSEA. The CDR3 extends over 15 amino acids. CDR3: CSAKTLAASTDTQYF. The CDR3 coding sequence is TGCAGCGCCAAGACTTTAGCGGCTAGCACAGATACGCAGTATTTT.

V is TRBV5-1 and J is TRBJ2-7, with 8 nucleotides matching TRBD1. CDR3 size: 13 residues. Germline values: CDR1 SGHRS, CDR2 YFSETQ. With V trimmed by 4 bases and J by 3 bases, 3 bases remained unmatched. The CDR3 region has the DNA TGCGCCAGCAGCAGGACAGGGAACTACGAGCAGTACTTC. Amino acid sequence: CASSRTGNYEQYF.

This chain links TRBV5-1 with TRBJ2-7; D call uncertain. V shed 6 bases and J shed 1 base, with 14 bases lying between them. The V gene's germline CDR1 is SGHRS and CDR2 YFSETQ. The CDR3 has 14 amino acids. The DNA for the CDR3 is TGCGCCAGCACCCGCGGCGGATTATCCTACGAGCAGTACTTC. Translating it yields CASTRGGLSYEQYF.

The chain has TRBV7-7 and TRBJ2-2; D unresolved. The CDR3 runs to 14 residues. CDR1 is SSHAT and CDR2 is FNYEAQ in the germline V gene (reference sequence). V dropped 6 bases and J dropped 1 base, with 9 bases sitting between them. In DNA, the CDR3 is TGTGCCAGCAGTGGGCAGTTGAACACCGGGGAGCTGTTTTTT. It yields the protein CASSGQLNTGELFF. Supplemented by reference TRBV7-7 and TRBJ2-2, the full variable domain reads GAGVSQSPRYKVTKRGQDVTLRCDPISSHATLYWYQQALGQGPEFLTYFNYEAQPDKSGLPSDRFSAERPEGSISTLTIQRTEQRDSAMYRCASSGQLNTGELFFGEGSRLTVL.

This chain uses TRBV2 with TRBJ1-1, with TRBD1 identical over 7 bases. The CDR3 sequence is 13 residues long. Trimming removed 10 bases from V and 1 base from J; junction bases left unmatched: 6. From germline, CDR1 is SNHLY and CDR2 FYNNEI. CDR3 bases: TGTGCCACCAGGGGACAGAGGAACACTGAAGCTTTCTTT. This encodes CATRGQRNTEAFF.

The DNA of the CDR3 is TGTGCCAGCAGTTTTGGGCAGAGAATGAGCTACACCTTC. This encodes CASSFGQRMSYTF. The rearrangement uses TRBV12-3 or TRBV12-4 and TRBJ1-2; D is unresolved. The CDR3 has 13 amino acids. V was pared by 3 bases and J by 9 bases, with 14 bases between.

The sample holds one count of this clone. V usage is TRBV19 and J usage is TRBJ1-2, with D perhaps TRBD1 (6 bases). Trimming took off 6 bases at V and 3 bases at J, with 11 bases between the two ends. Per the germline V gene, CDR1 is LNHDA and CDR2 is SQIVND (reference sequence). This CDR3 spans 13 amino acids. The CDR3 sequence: CASSSTGDYGYTF. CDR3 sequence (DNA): TGTGCCAGTAGCTCGACAGGAGACTATGGCTACACCTTC.

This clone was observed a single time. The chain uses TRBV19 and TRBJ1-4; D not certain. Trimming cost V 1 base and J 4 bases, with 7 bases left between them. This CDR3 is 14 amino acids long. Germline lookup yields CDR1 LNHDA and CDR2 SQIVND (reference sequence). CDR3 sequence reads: CASSIGRSNEKLFF. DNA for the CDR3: TGTGCCAGTAGTATAGGTCGGAGTAATGAAAAACTGTTTTTT.